This T cell receptor (beta chain) was captured by sequencing in a study of human T cells and chemical hapten exposure. Study in general: Across its 20 to 30 weeks, the study gave patients weekly diphenylcyclopropenone doses to the scalp. Patch testing was performed with 0.01% DPC on the upper back, with reading at 6 days.

Time point defined: patch test 2, 6 weeks after DPC sensitization. Treatment described: therapeutic diphenylcyclopropenone sensitization with weekly scalp DPC. The length of the CDR3 is 13 residues. Germline CDR1 is LNHDA and CDR2 is SQIVND (reference sequence). V was clipped by 7 bases and J by 6 bases; unmatched bases: 5. TCRdb independently ran MiXCR on the RACE reads; one entry per CDR3 protein. The sample records under 85,000 distinct CDR3 sequences, 10% being singletons. This clonotype was counted ten times or more. The chain employs TRBV19 and TRBJ1-5; 8 bases are a match to TRBD1. The material was whole blood, obtained in connection with sensitization to the hapten diphenylcyclopropenone (DPC). This TCR was sampled from a woman aged 45-65 years with alopecia areata. Some clones in this sample may be carry-over from other donors' samples. The CDR3 loop is CASTDRAGQPQHF. The CDR3 region has the DNA TGTGCCAGTACGGACAGGGCGGGTCAGCCCCAGCATTTT.